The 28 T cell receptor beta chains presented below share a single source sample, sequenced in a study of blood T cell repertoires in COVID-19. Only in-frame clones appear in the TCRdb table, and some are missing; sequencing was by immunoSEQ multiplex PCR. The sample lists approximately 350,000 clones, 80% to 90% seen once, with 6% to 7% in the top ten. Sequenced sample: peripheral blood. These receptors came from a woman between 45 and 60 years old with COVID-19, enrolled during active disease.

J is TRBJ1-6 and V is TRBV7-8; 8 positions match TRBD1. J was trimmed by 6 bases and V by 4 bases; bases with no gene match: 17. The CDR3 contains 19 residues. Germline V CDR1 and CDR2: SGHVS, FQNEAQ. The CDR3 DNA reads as TGTGCCAGCAGCTCCGACAGGGGCTCCGTCCGGGCCCTTAATTCACCCCTCCACTTT. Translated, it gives CASSSDRGSVRALNSPLHF.

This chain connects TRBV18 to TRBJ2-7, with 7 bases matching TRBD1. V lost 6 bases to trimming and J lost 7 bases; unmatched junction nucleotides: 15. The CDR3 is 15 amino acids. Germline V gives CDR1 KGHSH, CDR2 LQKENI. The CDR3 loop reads CASSPGRQGGREQYF. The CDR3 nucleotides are TGTGCCAGCTCTCCGGGGAGACAGGGTGGTCGGGAGCAGTACTTC.

CDR3 loop: CASSPRNLNTEAFF. Here the CDR3 DNA reads TGTGCCAGTAGTCCCAGGAATTTGAACACTGAAGCTTTCTTT. The chain employs TRBV19 and TRBJ1-1; D uncertain. The V gene lost 5 bases and the J gene lost 0 bases, with 10 bases spanning the gap. Germline assignment: CDR1 LNHDA and CDR2 SQIVND (reference sequence). CDR3 length: 14 amino acids.

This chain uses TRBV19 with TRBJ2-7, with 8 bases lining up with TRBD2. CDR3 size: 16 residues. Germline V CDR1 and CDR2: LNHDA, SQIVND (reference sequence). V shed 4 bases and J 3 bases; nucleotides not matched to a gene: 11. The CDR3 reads CASSTYPWTSLYEQYF. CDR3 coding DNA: TGTGCCAGTAGTACGTACCCGTGGACTAGCCTCTACGAGCAGTACTTC.

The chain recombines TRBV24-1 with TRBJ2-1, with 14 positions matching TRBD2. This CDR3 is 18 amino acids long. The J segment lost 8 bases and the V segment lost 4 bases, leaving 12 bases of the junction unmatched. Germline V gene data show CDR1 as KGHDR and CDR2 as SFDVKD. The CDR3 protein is CATSDSSTSGRASDEQFF. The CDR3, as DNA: TGTGCCACCAGTGACTCCTCGACTAGCGGGAGGGCCTCGGATGAGCAGTTCTTC.

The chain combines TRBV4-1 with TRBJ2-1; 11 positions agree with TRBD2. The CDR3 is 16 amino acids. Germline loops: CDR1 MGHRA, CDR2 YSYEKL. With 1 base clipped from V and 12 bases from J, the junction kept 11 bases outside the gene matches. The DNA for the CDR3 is TGCGCCAGCAGCCAAGCAAGCCTAGCGGGAGGACCCGCGCAGTTCTTC. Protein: CASSQASLAGGPAQFF.

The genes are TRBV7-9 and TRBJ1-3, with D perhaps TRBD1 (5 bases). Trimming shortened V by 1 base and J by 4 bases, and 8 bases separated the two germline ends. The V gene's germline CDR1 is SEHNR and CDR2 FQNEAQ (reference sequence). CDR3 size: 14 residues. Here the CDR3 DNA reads TGTGCCAGCAGCTTAGATACAGGAGGAAACACCATATATTTT. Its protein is CASSLDTGGNTIYF. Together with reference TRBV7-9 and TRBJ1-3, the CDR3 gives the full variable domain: DTGVSQNPRHKITKRGQNVTFRCDPISEHNRLYWYRQTLGQGPEFLTYFQNEAQLEKSRLLSDRFSAERPKGSFSTLEIQRTEQGDSAMYLCASSLDTGGNTIYFGEGSWLTVV.

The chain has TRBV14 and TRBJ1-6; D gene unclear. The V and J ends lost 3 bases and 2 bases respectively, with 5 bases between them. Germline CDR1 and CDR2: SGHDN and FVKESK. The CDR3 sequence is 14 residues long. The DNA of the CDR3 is TGTGCCAGCAGCCACACAGCCTATAATTCACCCCTCCACTTT. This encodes CASSHTAYNSPLHF.

CDR3 sequence (DNA): TGTGCCAGCAGCTCTCTAGCGGGAGGGAGGCAAGAGACCCAGTACTTC. This gives the protein CASSSLAGGRQETQYF. The rearrangement uses TRBV5-4 and TRBJ2-5; TRBD2 agrees at 12 bases. Germline CDR1 reads SGHNT; CDR2 reads YYREEE (reference sequence). This CDR3 is 16 amino acids long. V shed 3 bases and J 2 bases; nucleotides not matched to a gene: 5.

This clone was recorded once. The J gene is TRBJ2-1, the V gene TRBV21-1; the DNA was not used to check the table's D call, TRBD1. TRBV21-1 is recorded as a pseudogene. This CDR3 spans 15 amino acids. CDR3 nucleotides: TGTGCCAGCAACAGGGGGGGACCTTCCTACAATGAGCAGTTCTTC. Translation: CASNRGGPSYNEQFF.

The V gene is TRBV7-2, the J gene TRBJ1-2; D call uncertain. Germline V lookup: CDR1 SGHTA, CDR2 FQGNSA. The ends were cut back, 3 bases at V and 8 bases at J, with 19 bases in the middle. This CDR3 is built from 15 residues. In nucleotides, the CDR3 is TGTGCCAGCAGCTTTACGACAAGTGGGCCGGGGGGCTACACCTTC. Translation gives CASSFTTSGPGGYTF.

As DNA, the CDR3 is TGTGCCACCAGCACTTACGTAGACTGGACTAGCGGGAGTTACCAAGAGACCCAGTACTTC. It codes for CATSTYVDWTSGSYQETQYF. This rearrangement joins TRBV15 to TRBJ2-5; 13 bases agree with TRBD2. The CDR3 covers 20 residues. Germline CDR1 and CDR2: LNHNV and YYDKDF (reference sequence). With V trimmed by 4 bases and J by 0 bases, 14 bases remained unmatched. The entire variable domain, with the rest obtained from reference TRBV15 and TRBJ2-5, is as follows: DAMVIQNPRYQVTQFGKPVTLSCSQTLNHNVMYWYQQKSSQAPKLLFHYYDKDFNNEADTPDNFQSRRPNTSFCFLDIRSPGLGDTAMYLCATSTYVDWTSGSYQETQYFGPGTRLLVL.

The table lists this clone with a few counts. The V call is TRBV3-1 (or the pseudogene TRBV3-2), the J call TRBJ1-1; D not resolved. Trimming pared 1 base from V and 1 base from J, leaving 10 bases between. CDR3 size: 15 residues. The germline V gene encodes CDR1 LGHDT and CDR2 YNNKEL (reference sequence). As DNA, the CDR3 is TGTGCCAGCAGCCAAGGATGGTCCAGGAACACTGAAGCTTTCTTT. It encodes CASSQGWSRNTEAFF.

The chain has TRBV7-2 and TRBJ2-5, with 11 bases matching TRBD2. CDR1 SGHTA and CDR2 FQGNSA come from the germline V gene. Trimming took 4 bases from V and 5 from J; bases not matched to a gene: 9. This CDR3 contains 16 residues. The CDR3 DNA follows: TGTGCCAGCAGCTCCACTTCTAGCGGGAGGAGGGAGACCCAGTACTTC. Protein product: CASSSTSSGRRETQYF.

The CDR3 sequence is CASSLARQPYNEKLFF. CDR3 bases: TGTGCCAGCAGCTTAGCGAGGCAACCTTATAATGAAAAACTGTTTTTT. This chain joins TRBV7-2 and TRBJ1-4; D is unresolved. Germline lookup yields CDR1 SGHTA and CDR2 FQGNSA. Trimming pared 0 bases from V and 4 bases from J, leaving 12 bases between. The CDR3 totals 16 residues.

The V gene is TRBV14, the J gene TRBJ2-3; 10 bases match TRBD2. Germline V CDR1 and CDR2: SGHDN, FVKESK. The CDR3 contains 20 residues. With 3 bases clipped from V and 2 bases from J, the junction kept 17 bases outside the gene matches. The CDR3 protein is CASSHLPDPGLARVTDTQYF. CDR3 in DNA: TGTGCCAGCAGCCATCTTCCTGACCCGGGACTAGCGAGGGTCACAGATACGCAGTATTTT.

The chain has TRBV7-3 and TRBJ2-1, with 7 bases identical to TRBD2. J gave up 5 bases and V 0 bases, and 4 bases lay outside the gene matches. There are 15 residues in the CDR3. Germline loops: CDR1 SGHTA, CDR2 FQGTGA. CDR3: CASSLTGLLDNEQFF. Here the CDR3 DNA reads TGTGCCAGCAGCTTAACGGGACTACTAGACAATGAGCAGTTCTTC.

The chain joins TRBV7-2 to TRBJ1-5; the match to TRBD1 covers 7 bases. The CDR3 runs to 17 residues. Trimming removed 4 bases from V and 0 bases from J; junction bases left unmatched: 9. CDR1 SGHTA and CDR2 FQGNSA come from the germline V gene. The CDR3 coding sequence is TGTGCCAGCAGCTCCCGGGACAGTTCTAATAGCAATCAGCCCCAGCATTTT. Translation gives CASSSRDSSNSNQPQHF.

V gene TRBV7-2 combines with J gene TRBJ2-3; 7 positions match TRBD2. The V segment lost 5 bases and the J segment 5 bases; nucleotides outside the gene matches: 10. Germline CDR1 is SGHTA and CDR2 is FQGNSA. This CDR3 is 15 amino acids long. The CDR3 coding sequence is TGTGCCAGCAGCCCGTTAGGAGCGGGAAGAGATACGCAGTATTTT. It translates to CASSPLGAGRDTQYF.

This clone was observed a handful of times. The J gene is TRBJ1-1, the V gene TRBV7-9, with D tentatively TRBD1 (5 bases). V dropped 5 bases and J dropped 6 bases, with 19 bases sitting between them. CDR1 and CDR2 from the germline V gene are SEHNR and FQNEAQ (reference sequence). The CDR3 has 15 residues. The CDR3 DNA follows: TGTGCCAGCAGCCCGCGGGAGAACCGGGGGGCTGAAGCTTTCTTT. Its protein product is CASSPRENRGAEAFF.

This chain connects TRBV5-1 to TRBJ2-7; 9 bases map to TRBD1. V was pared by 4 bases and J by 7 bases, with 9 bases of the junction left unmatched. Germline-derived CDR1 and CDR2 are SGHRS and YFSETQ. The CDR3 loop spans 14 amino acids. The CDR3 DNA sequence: TGCGCCAGCAGCATCCGGGACAGGGCGTGGGAGCAGTACTTC. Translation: CASSIRDRAWEQYF.

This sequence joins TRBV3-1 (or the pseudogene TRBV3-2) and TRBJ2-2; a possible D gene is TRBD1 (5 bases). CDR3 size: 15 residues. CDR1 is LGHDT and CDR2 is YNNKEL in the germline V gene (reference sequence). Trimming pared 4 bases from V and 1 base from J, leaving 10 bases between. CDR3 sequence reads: CASSPRGKNTGELFF. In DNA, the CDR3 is TGTGCCAGCAGCCCAAGGGGCAAGAACACCGGGGAGCTGTTTTTT.

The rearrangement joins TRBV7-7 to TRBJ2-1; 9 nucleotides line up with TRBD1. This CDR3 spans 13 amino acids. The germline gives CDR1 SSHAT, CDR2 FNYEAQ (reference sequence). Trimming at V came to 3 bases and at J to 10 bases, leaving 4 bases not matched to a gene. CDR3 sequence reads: CASSFDRGYEQFF. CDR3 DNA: TGTGCCAGCAGCTTCGACAGGGGGTACGAGCAGTTCTTC.

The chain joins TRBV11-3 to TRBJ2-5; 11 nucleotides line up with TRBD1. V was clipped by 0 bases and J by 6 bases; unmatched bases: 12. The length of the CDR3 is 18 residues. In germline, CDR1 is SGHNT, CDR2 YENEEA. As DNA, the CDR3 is TGTGCCAGCAGCTTAGACGGGACCGGACAGGGGGCATCGAAGACCCAGTACTTC. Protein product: CASSLDGTGQGASKTQYF.

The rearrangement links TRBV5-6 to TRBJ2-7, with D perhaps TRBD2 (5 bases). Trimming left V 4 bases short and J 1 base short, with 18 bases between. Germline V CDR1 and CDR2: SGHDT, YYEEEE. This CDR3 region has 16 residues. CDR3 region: CASSEVALRRSYEQYF. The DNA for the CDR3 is TGTGCCAGCAGCGAAGTGGCACTCCGGAGGTCCTACGAGCAGTACTTC.

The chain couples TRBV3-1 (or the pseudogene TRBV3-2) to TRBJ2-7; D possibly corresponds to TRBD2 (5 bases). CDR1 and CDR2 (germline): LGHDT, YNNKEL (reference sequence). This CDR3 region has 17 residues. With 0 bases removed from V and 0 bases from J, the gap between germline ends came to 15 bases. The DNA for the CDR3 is TGTGCCAGCAGCCAAGATCTAAAGCGGCAGAGCTCCTACGAGCAGTACTTC. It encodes CASSQDLKRQSSYEQYF.

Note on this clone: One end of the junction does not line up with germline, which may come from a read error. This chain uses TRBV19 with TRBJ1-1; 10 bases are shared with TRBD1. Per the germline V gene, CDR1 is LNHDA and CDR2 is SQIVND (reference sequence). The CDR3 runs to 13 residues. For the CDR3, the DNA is TGTGCCAGTAGGGGACAGGGGAACGCTGAAGCTTTCTTT. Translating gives CASRGQGNAEAFF.

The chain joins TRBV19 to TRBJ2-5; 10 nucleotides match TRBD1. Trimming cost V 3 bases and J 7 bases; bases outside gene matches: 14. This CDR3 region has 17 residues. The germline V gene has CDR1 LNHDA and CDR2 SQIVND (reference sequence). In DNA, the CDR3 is TGTGCCAGTAGTATTCGGCCGGACAGGGGGTCCGGGGCGACCCAGTACTTC. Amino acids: CASSIRPDRGSGATQYF.